This TCR beta chain was captured in a study of early T cells in non-severe SARS-CoV-2 infection. Study at large: The input, bulk RNA from unsorted whole blood, was sequenced, and chains were unpaired.

The library protocol tagged individual cDNA molecules with unique molecular identifiers. TCRdb fed the 5' RACE reads into MiXCR, producing one record per CDR3 protein. This table holds roughly 51,000 distinct CDR3 sequences, about 8% found once. The germline CDR1 and CDR2 sequences are MDHEN and SYDVKM. With 6 bases clipped from V and 6 bases from J, the junction kept 4 bases outside the gene matches. The CDR3 runs to 14 residues. General study results and limits: VDJdb matches were skewed toward anti-spike CD8 T cell responses.

At least ten counts were recorded for this clonotype. Its specificity is unknown. V usage is TRBV28 and J usage is TRBJ2-1, with 11 bases lining up with TRBD2. The source of this sequence is an adult who was a healthcare worker with PCR-confirmed SARS-CoV-2 infection or an uninfected control (not recorded which). Sample: whole blood, taken at baseline. The CDR3 region has the DNA TGTGCCAGCAGAGATAGCGGGAGGGCCAATGAGCAGTTCTTC. This encodes CASRDSGRANEQFF.